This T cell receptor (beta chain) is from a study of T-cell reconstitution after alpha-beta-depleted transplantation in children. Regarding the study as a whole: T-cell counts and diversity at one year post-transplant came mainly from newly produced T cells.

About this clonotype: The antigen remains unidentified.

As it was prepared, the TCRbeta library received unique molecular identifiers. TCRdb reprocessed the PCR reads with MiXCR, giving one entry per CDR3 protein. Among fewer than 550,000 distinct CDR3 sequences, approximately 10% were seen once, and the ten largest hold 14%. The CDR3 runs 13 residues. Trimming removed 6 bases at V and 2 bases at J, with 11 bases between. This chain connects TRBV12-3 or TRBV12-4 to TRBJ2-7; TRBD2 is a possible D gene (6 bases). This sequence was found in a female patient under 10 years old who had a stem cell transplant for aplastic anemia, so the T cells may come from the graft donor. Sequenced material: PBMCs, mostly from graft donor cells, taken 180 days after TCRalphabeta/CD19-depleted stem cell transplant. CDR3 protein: CASSGLSTYEQYF. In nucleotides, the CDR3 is TGTGCCAGCAGCGGACTATCGACCTACGAGCAGTACTTC.